This T cell receptor beta chain is drawn from a study of regulatory T cells in long-lasting Graves disease. The study's findings and limits: Sampling was limited to peripheral blood rather than thyroid tissue. The number of shared public clonotypes was higher in persistent patients (roughly 3,000) than new patients (over 900).

According to the study, TCR beta libraries were built with iRepertoire HTBI primers and CDR3-region Arm-PCR. Each CDR3 protein is one row after TCRdb ran MiXCR on the multiplex PCR reads. The repertoire includes about 430,000 distinct CDR3 sequences, around 23% of them detected once, and roughly an eighth sits in the top ten. Per germline, CDR1 MNHNS and CDR2 SASEGT. The CDR3 consists of 12 residues. Trimming took 6 bases from V and 5 from J, leaving 10 bases between them. Regarding this clonotype: Its specificity is unknown.

The sample's time point: persistent/refractory GD, antithyroid drugs over 5 years with positive TRAb. RNA from PBMCs was the source of the TCR library. The chain carries TRBV6-1 and TRBJ1-2; no reliable D call. The specimen was peripheral blood mononuclear cells (PBMCs), collected when the disease was refractory, from a patient treated with antithyroid drugs. This receptor was identified in a female donor with Graves disease. CDR3 sequence: CASRKSKYGYTF. CDR3 bases: TGTGCCAGCAGAAAATCAAAGTATGGCTACACCTTC.